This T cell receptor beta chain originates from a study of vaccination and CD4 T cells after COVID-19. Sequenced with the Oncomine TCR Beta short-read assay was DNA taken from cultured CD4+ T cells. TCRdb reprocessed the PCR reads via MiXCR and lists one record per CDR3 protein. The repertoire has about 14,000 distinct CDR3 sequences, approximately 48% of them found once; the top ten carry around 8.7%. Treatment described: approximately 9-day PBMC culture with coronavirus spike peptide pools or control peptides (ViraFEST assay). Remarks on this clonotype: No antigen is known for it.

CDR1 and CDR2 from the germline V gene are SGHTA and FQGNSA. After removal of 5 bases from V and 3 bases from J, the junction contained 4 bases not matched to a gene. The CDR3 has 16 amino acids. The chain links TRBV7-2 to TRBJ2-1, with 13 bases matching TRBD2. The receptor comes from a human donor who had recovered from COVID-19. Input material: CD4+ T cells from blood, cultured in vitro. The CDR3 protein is CASSPGLAGDYNEQFF. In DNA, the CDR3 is TGTGCCAGCAGCCCAGGACTAGCGGGGGACTACAATGAGCAGTTCTTC.